This entry is about one T cell receptor (beta chain). With 4 bases clipped from V and 4 bases from J, the junction kept 8 bases outside the gene matches. The CDR3 extends over 14 amino acids. CDR1 SGDLS and CDR2 YYNGEE come from the germline V gene. This sample is part of a study of T cell responses to AZD1222 COVID-19 vaccine. Libraries were prepared by immunoSEQ multiplex PCR; TCRdb keeps only in-frame clonotypes and omits some of them. Of around 150,000 clones detected, 88% appear once; the ten largest clones hold approximately 2.1%. This material consisted of peripheral blood, taken on day 0 of AZD1222 vaccination. The chain links TRBV9 to TRBJ2-7, with TRBD1 identical over 7 bases. The origin of this receptor is an adult in good health. The CDR3 nucleotides are TGTGCCAGCAGCAGACAGGGTGAAAAGTACGAGCAGTACTTC. The encoded protein is CASSRQGEKYEQYF.